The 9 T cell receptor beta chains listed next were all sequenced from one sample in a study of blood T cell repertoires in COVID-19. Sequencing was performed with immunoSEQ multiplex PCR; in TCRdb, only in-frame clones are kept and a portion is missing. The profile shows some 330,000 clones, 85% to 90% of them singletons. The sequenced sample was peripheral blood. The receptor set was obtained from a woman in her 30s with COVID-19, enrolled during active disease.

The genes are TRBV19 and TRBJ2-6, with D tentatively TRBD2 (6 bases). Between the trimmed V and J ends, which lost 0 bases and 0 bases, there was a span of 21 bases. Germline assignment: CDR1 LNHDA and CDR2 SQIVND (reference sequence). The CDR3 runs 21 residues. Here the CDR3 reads CASSIDWSLRGRGSGANVLTF. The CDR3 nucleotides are TGTGCCAGTAGTATAGATTGGAGTCTGCGGGGTAGAGGCTCTGGGGCCAACGTCCTGACTTTC. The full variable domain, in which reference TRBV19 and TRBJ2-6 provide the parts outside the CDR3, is DGGITQSPKYLFRKEGQNVTLSCEQNLNHDAMYWYRQDPGQGLRLIYYSQIVNDFQKGDIAEGYSVSREKKESFPLTVTSAQKNPTAFYLCASSIDWSLRGRGSGANVLTFGAGSRLTVL.

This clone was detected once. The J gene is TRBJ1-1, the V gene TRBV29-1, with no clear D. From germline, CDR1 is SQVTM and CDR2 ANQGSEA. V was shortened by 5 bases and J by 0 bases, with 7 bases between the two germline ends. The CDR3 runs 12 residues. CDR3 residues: CSVLTMNTEAFF. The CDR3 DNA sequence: TGCAGCGTTTTAACAATGAACACTGAAGCTTTCTTT.

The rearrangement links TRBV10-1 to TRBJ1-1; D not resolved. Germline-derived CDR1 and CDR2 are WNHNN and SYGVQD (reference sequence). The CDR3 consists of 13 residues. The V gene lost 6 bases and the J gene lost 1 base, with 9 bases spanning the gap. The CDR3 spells CASSLGPNTEAFF. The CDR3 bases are TGCGCCAGCAGCCTGGGCCCGAACACTGAAGCTTTCTTT.

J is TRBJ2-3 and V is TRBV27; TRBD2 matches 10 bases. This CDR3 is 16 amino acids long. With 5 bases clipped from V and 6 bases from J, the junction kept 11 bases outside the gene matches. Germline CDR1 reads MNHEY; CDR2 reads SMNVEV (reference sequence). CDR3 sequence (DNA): TGTGCCAGCAGTCCTCAGGAGCGGGGGGGCCTGGATACGCAGTATTTT. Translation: CASSPQERGGLDTQYF.

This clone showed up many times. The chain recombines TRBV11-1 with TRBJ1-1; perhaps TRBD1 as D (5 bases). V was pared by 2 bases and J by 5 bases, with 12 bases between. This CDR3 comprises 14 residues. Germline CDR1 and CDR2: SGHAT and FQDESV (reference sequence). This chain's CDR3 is CASSLWSGGTEAFF. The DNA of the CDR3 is TGTGCCAGCAGCTTATGGTCGGGGGGAACTGAAGCTTTCTTT.

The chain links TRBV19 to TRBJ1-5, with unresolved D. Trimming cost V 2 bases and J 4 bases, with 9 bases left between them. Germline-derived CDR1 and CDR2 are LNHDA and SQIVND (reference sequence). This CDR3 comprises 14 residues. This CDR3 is CASSIQVRNQPQHF. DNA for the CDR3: TGTGCCAGTAGTATACAGGTTAGGAATCAGCCCCAGCATTTT.

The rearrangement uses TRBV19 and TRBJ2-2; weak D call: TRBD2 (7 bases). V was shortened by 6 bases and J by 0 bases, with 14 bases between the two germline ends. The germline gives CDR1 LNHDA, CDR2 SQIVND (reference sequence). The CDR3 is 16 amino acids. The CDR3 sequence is CASSPLGGPNTGELFF. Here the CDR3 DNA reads TGTGCCAGTAGCCCCCTGGGGGGGCCGAACACCGGGGAGCTGTTTTTT.

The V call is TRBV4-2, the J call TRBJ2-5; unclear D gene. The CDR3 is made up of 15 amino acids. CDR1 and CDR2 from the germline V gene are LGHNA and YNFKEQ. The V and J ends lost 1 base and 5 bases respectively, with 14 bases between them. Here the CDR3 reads CASSQGRAYTETQYF. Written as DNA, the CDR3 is TGTGCCAGCAGCCAAGGGAGAGCTTATACGGAGACCCAGTACTTC.

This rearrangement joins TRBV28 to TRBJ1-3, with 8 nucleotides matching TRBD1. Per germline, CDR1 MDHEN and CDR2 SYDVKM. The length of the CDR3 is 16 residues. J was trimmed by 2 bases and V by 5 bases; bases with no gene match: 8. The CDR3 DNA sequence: TGTGCCAGCAGTGGACAGGGATGGGGAGCTGGAAACACCATATATTTT. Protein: CASSGQGWGAGNTIYF. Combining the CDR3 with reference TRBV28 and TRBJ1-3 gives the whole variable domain DVKVTQSSRYLVKRTGEKVFLECVQDMDHENMFWYRQDPGLGLRLIYFSYDVKMKEKGDIPEGYSVSREKKERFSLILESASTNQTSMYLCASSGQGWGAGNTIYFGEGSWLTVV.